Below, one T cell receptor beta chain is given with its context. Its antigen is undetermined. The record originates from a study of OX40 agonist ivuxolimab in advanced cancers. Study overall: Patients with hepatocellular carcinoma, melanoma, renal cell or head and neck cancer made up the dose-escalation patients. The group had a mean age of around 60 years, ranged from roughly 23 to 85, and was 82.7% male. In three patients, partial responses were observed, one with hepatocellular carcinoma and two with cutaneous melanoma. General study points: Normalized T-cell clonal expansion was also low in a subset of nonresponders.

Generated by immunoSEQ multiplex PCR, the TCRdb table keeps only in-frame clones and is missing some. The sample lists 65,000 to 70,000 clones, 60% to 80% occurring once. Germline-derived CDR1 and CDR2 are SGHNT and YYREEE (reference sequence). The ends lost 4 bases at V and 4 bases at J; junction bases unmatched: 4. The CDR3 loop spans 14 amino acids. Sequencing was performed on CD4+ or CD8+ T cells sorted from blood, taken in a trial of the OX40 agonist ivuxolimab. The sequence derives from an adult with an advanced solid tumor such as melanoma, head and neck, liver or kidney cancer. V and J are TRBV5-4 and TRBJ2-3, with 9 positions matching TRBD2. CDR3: CASSQGLAADTQYF. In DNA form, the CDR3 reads TGTGCCAGCAGCCAGGGACTAGCCGCAGATACGCAGTATTTT. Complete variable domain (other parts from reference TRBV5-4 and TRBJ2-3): ETGVTQSPTHLIKTRGQQVTLRCSSQSGHNTVSWYQQALGQGPQFIFQYYREEENGRGNFPPRFSGLQFPNYSSELNVNALELDDSALYLCASSQGLAADTQYFGPGTRLTVL.